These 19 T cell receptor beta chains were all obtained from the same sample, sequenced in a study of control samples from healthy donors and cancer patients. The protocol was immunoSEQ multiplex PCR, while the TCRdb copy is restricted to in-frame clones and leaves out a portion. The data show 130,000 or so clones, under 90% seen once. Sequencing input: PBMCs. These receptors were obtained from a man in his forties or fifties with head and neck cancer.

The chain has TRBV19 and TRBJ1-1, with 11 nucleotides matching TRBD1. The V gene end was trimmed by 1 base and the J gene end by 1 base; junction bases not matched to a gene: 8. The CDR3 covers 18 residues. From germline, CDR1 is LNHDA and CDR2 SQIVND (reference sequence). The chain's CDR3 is CASSIGAGQGEKNTEAFF. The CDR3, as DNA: TGTGCCAGTAGTATAGGGGCGGGACAGGGGGAAAAGAACACTGAAGCTTTCTTT. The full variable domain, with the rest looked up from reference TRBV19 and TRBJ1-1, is DGGITQSPKYLFRKEGQNVTLSCEQNLNHDAMYWYRQDPGQGLRLIYYSQIVNDFQKGDIAEGYSVSREKKESFPLTVTSAQKNPTAFYLCASSIGAGQGEKNTEAFFGQGTRLTVV.

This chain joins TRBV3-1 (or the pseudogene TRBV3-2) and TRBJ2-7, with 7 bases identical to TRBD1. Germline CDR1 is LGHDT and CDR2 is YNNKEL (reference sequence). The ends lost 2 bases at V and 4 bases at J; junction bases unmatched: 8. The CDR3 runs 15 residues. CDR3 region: CASSQQGQTIYEQYF. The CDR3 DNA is TGTGCCAGCAGCCAACAGGGACAGACAATTTACGAGCAGTACTTC.

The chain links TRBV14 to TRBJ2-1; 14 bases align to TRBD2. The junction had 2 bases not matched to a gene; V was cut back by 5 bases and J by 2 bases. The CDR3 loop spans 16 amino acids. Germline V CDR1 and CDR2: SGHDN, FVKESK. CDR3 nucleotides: TGTGCCAGCAGCGGGACTAGCGGGGGCCCCTACAATGAGCAGTTCTTC. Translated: CASSGTSGGPYNEQFF.

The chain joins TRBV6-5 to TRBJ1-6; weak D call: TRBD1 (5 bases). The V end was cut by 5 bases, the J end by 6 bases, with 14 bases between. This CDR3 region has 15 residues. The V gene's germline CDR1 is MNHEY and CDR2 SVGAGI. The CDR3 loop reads CASSRSGTLNSPLHF. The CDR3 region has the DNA TGTGCCAGCAGTCGCTCCGGGACCCTTAATTCACCCCTCCACTTT.

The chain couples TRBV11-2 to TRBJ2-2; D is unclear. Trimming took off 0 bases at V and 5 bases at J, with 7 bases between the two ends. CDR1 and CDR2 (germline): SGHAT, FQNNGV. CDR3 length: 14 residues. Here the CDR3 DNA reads TGTGCCAGCAGCTTAGATAAGGGAACCGGGGAGCTGTTTTTT. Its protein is CASSLDKGTGELFF. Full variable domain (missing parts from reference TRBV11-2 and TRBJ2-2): EAGVAQSPRYKIIEKRQSVAFWCNPISGHATLYWYQQILGQGPKLLIQFQNNGVVDDSQLPKDRFSAERLKGVDSTLKIQPAKLEDSAVYLCASSLDKGTGELFFGEGSRLTVL.

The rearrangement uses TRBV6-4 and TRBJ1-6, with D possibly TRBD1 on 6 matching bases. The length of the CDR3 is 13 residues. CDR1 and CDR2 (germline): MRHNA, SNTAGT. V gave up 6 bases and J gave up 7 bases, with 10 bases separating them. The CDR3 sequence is CASSFQGNSPLHF. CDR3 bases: TGTGCCAGCAGCTTCCAGGGGAATTCACCCCTCCACTTT.

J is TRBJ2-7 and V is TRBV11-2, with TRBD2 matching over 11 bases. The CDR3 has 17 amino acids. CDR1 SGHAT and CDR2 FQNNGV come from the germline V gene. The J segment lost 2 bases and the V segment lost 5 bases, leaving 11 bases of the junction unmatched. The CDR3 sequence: CASSPKSVAGGPYEQYF. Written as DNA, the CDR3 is TGTGCCAGCAGCCCTAAGTCCGTAGCGGGAGGGCCCTACGAGCAGTACTTC.

The CDR3 sequence is CASSPDPKGGNTIYF. The CDR3, as DNA: TGTGCCAGCTCACCAGACCCTAAGGGTGGAAACACCATATATTTT. The rearrangement links TRBV18 to TRBJ1-3; D not certain. Germline V gene lookup returns CDR1 KGHSH and CDR2 LQKENI. Trimming pared 2 bases from V and 3 bases from J, leaving 11 bases between. CDR3 length equals 15 residues.

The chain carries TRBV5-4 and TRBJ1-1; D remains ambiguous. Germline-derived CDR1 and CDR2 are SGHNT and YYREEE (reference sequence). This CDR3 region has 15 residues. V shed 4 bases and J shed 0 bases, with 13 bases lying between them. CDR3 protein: CASSTDGRMNTEAFF. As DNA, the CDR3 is TGTGCCAGCAGCACCGACGGACGTATGAACACTGAAGCTTTCTTT.

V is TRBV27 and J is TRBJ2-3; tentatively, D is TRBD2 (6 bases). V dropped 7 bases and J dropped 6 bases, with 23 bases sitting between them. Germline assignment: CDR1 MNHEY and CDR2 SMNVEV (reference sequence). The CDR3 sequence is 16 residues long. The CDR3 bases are TGTGCCAGCACCCACGGACGACTAGTCTCTAGGGATACGCAGTATTTT. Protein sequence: CASTHGRLVSRDTQYF.

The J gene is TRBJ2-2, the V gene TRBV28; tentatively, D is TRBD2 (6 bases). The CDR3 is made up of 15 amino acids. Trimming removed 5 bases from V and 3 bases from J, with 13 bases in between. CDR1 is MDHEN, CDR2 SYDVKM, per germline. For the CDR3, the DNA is TGTGCCAGCAGTCCCCCCAGGGAGGACACCGGGGAGCTGTTTTTT. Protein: CASSPPREDTGELFF.

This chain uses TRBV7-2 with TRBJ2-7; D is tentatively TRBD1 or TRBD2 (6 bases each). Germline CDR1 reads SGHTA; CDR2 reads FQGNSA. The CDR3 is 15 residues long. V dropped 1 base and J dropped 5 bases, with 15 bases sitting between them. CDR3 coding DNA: TGTGCCAGCAGCTTAGGTCCGGGGGCGCAACACGAGCAGTACTTC. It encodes CASSLGPGAQHEQYF.

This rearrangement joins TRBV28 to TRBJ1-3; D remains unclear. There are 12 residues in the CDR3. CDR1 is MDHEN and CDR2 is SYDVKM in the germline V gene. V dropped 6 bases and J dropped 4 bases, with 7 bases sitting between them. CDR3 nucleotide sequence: TGTGCCAGCAGGGAAGCCGGAAACACCATATATTTT. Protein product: CASREAGNTIYF.

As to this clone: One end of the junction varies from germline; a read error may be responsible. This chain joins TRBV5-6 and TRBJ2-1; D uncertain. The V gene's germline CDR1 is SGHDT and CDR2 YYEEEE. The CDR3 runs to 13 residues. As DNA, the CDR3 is TGTGCCAGTGTGGGTCTAATCTACAGTGAGCAGTTCTTC. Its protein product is CASVGLIYSEQFF.

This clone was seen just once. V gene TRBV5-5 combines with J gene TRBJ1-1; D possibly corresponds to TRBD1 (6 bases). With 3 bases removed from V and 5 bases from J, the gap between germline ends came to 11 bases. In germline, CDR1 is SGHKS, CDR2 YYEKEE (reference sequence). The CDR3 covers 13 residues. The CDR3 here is CASSWDTQTEAFF. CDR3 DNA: TGTGCCAGCAGCTGGGACACCCAGACTGAAGCTTTCTTT.

In DNA form, the CDR3 reads TGCGCCAGCAGCCAAGAACTACAGGGGCTCTCCTACGAGCAGTACTTC. Translation: CASSQELQGLSYEQYF. The rearrangement uses TRBV4-1 and TRBJ2-7, with TRBD1 identical over 7 bases. The germline V gene encodes CDR1 MGHRA and CDR2 YSYEKL. The junction had 5 bases not matched to a gene; V was cut back by 0 bases and J by 0 bases. This CDR3 region has 16 residues.

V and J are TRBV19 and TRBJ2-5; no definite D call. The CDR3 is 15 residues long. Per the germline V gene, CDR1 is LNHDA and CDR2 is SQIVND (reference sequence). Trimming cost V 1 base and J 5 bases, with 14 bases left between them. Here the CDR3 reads CASSIGTSLVETQYF. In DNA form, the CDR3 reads TGTGCCAGTAGTATAGGCACTTCTTTAGTGGAGACCCAGTACTTC.

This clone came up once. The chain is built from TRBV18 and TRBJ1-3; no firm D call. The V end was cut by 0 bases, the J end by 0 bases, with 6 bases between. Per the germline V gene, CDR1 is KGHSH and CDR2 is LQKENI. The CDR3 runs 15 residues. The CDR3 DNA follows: TGTGCCAGCTCACCACCAGGGATCTCTGGAAACACCATATATTTT. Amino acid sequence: CASSPPGISGNTIYF. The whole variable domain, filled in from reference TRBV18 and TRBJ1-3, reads NAGVMQNPRHLVRRRGQEARLRCSPMKGHSHVYWYRQLPEEGLKFMVYLQKENIIDESGMPKERFSAEFPKEGPSILRIQQVVRGDSAAYFCASSPPGISGNTIYFGEGSWLTVV.

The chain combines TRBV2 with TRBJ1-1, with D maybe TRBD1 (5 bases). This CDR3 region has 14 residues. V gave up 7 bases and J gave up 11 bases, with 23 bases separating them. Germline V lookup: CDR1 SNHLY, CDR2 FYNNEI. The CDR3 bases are TGTGCCAGCACCGACGGGACCCGATACGGAGGGGCTTTCTTT. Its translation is CASTDGTRYGGAFF.